This entry lists 13 T cell receptor beta chains sequenced from one sample in a study of CD8+ T cells in alopecia areata. The treatment denotes: oral pan-JAK inhibitor, 5-10 mg twice daily. Reverse transcription of extracted RNA yielded cDNA, which provided the sequencing template. TCRdb's table, derived via immunoSEQ multiplex PCR, lists solely in-frame clones and lacks some. The sample has roughly 170,000 clones; around 60% are singletons. The specimen comprised CD8+ T cells sorted from blood, sampled at week 24, from a patient treated with tofacitinib. These receptors were collected from a human donor with alopecia areata.

The chain recombines TRBV11-2 with TRBJ2-3, with D possibly being TRBD1 (6 bases). The V gene's germline CDR1 is SGHAT and CDR2 FQNNGV. This CDR3 contains 15 residues. Trimming shortened V by 6 bases and J by 2 bases, and 15 bases separated the two germline ends. The CDR3 DNA reads as TGTGCCAGCAGACTTCAGGGGCGCCCCACAGATACGCAGTATTTT. The encoded protein is CASRLQGRPTDTQYF.

This clone showed up just a few times. V gene TRBV30 combines with J gene TRBJ2-1; 8 bases match TRBD2. V shed 0 bases, J shed 4 bases, and the junction held 5 bases outside the gene matches. The V gene's germline CDR1 is GTSNPN and CDR2 SVGIG (reference sequence). The CDR3 extends over 15 amino acids. The DNA for the CDR3 is TGTGCCTGGAGTGTAGGGCGGGGGGCTTACAATGAGCAGTTCTTC. Translating gives CAWSVGRGAYNEQFF.

The V and J genes are TRBV25-1 and TRBJ1-2; possible D gene TRBD1, 5 bases. This CDR3 is built from 15 residues. CDR1 is MGHDK, CDR2 SYGVNS, per germline. V dropped 4 bases and J dropped 0 bases, with 12 bases sitting between them. The CDR3 sequence is CASSGGTETNYGYTF. The DNA of the CDR3 is TGTGCCAGCAGTGGTGGGACCGAAACTAACTATGGCTACACCTTC.

The chain has TRBV6-5 and TRBJ1-5, with TRBD1 matching 8 bases. V lost 6 bases and J lost 7; bases outside the gene matches: 5. This CDR3 contains 13 residues. Germline values: CDR1 MNHEY, CDR2 SVGAGI. CDR3 sequence: CASRTGGGQPQHF. CDR3 DNA: TGTGCCAGCAGAACAGGGGGTGGGCAGCCCCAGCATTTT.

CDR3 DNA: TGTGCCTGGAATCATGTTGAGCACGAGCAGTACTTC. Translated: CAWNHVEHEQYF. The genes are TRBV30 and TRBJ2-7; D is ambiguous. Per germline, CDR1 GTSNPN and CDR2 SVGIG (reference sequence). V shed 4 bases and J shed 5 bases, with 12 bases lying between them. The CDR3 is 12 residues long. Looking up the rest from reference TRBV30 and TRBJ2-7 gives the full variable domain: SQTIHQWPATLVQPVGSPLSLECTVEGTSNPNLYWYRQAAGRGLQLLFYSVGIGQISSEVPQNLSASRPQDRQFILSSKKLLLSDSGFYLCAWNHVEHEQYFGPGTRLTVT.

Details on this clone: This same CDR3 is encoded by further DNA sequences in the sample. The chain carries TRBV9 and TRBJ2-7; D tentatively fits TRBD1 or TRBD2 (5 bases each). Looked up from germline, CDR1 is SGDLS and CDR2 is YYNGEE. The CDR3 sequence is 14 residues long. V gave up 0 bases and J gave up 2 bases, with 9 bases separating them. The DNA for the CDR3 is TGTGCCAGCAGCGTAGCAGGGCGGGCCTACGAGCAGTACTTC. It codes for CASSVAGRAYEQYF.

This chain links TRBV11-2 with TRBJ2-2, with 10 bases that match TRBD1. This CDR3 is built from 16 residues. Germline CDR1 and CDR2: SGHAT and FQNNGV. After removal of 10 bases from V and 2 bases from J, the junction contained 10 bases not matched to a gene. CDR3 residues: CATLWDRGSNTGELFF. DNA for the CDR3: TGTGCCACCCTCTGGGACAGGGGCTCCAACACCGGGGAGCTGTTTTTT.

The genes are TRBV7-9 and TRBJ2-7; TRBD1 agrees at 10 bases. The ends lost 5 bases at V and 3 bases at J; junction bases unmatched: 4. CDR3 size: 14 residues. Per germline, CDR1 SEHNR and CDR2 FQNEAQ (reference sequence). CDR3 protein: CASSKRTGGYEQYF. The CDR3 nucleotides are TGTGCCAGCAGCAAACGGACAGGGGGCTACGAGCAGTACTTC.

The genes are TRBV6-1 and TRBJ2-5; TRBD2 matches 9 bases. Germline V gene lookup returns CDR1 MNHNS and CDR2 SASEGT. V was clipped by 3 bases and J by 4 bases; unmatched bases: 6. The CDR3 loop spans 15 amino acids. CDR3 amino acids: CASSESGGLGETQYF. Written as DNA, the CDR3 is TGTGCCAGCAGTGAGAGCGGGGGGTTGGGAGAGACCCAGTACTTC.

The chain couples TRBV20-1 to TRBJ2-1; D ambiguous. In germline, CDR1 is DFQATT, CDR2 SNEGSKA (reference sequence). The CDR3 loop spans 11 amino acids. Trimming shortened V by 6 bases and J by 6 bases, and 9 bases separated the two germline ends. The CDR3 nucleotides read TGCAGTGCCCTCCCCGGCAATGAGCAGTTCTTC. It encodes CSALPGNEQFF.

The genes are TRBV30 and TRBJ2-1; perhaps TRBD2 as D (6 bases). Trimming took 3 bases from V and 1 from J, leaving 10 bases between them. CDR3 size: 14 residues. Germline V gene lookup returns CDR1 GTSNPN and CDR2 SVGIG (reference sequence). CDR3 amino acids: CAWSFRGSYNEQFF. The CDR3 nucleotides are TGTGCCTGGAGCTTTCGGGGGTCCTACAATGAGCAGTTCTTC.

J is TRBJ1-4 and V is TRBV13; D gene uncertain. Germline V gene lookup returns CDR1 PRHDT and CDR2 FYEKMQ (reference sequence). The CDR3 has 12 amino acids. V was shortened by 0 bases and J by 7 bases, with 3 bases between the two germline ends. CDR3: CASSLGGEKLFF. In nucleotides, the CDR3 is TGTGCCAGCAGCTTAGGGGGTGAAAAACTGTTTTTT.

Details on this clone: Other DNA sequences from this sample encode an identical CDR3 as well. V gene TRBV27 combines with J gene TRBJ2-7, with TRBD1 matching 7 bases. The CDR3 length is 13 residues. CDR1 and CDR2 (germline): MNHEY, SMNVEV (reference sequence). The V segment lost 5 bases and the J segment 6 bases; nucleotides outside the gene matches: 7. Here the CDR3 DNA reads TGTGCCAGCAGTGCCAAGACAGGGCGCGAGCAGTACTTC. This codes for CASSAKTGREQYF.